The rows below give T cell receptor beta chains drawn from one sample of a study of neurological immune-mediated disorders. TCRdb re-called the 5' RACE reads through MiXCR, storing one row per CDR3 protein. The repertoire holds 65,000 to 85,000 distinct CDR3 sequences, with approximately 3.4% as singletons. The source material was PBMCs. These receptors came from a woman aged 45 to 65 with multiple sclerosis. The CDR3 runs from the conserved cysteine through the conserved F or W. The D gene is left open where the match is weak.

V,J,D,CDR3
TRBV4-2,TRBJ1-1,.,CASTLGPPAGEAFF
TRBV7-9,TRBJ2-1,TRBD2,CASSSTRGTSGSNEQFF
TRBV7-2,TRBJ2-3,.,CASSLGLRDTQYF
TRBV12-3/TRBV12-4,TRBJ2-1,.,CASSLSLHEQFF
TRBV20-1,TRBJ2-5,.,CSARGTPPGETQYF
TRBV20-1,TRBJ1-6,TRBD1,CSAREVNRGRDSPLHF
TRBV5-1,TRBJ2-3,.,CASSSTPGTDTQYF
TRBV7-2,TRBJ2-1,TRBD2,CASSLRRELRYNEQFF
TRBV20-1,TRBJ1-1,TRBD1,CSATGTGPATEAFF
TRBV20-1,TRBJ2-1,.,CSASFPPPGAVSSYNEQFF
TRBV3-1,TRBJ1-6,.,CASSLSDRNNSPLHF
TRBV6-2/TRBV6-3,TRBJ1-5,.,CASRKDTFNQPQHF
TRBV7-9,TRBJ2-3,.,CASSLGRDFATDTQYF
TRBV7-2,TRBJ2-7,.,CASSLVSYEQYF
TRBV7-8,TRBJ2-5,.,CASSGRDSQETQYF
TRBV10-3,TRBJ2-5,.,CATGPEAGQETQYF
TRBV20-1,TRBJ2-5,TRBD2,CSARGEGKETQYF
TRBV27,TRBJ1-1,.,CASSSKPSGLNTEAFF
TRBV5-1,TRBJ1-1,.,CASSLEGGRVTEAFF
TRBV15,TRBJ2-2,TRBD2,CATSRGPGLDRTGELFF
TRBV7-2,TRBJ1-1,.,CASSTQTRGEAFF
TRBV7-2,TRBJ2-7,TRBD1,CASSLRGQNRAQYF
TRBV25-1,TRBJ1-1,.,CASRGGWGNTEAFF
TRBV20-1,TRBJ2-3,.,CSARDESTNGDTQYF
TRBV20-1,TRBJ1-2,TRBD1,CSAAGSVQGDYGYTF
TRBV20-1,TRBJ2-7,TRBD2,CRALAGGSYEQYF
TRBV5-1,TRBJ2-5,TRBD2,CASSLEASGVLETQYF
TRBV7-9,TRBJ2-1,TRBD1,CASSPGTGGVNEQFF
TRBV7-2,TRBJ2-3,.,CASSPSTDTQYF
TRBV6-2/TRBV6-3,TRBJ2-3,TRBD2,CASSYSLGRGTDTQYF
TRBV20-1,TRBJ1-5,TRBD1,CSARDQGQAHQPQHF
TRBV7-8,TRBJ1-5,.,CASSLDRAPSQPQHF
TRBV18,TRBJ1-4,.,CASSKGRDIAEKLFF
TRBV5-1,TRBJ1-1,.,CASSLLSDGGTEAFF
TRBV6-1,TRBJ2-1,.,CASSEGRSPGSYNEQFF
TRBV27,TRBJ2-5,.,CASSFGTQYF